Reported below is one TCR beta chain. These data come from a study of blood T cells in healthy people across ages. The use of a sample-barcoded 5' primer and a J-beta primer mix characterized a second PCR of roughly 7 to 11 cycles. TCRdb re-derived calls from the 5' RACE reads in MiXCR, one entry per CDR3 protein. The table has roughly 800,000 distinct CDR3 sequences, roughly 64% seen once. Germline loops: CDR1 SGHRS, CDR2 YFSETQ. V lost 4 bases, J lost 5 bases, and 9 bases lay in between. The CDR3 runs 13 residues. Sequencing input: blood. The chain carries TRBV5-1 and TRBJ2-2, with D possibly TRBD1 on 5 matching bases. The receptor was derived from a young man in good health. CDR3 protein: CASSMGQTGELFF. DNA of the CDR3: TGCGCCAGCAGCATGGGGCAAACCGGGGAGCTGTTTTTT.